The rows below give T cell receptor beta chains drawn from one sample of a study of blood T cells in healthy people across ages. TCRdb re-called the 5' RACE reads with MiXCR, one entry per CDR3 protein. The table shows about 720,000 distinct CDR3 sequences, with about 25% occurring only once. This sample also belongs to another study, concerning T cells of mothers and their children.

Input material: blood. The receptors shown here come from a boy aged 10-17 years in good health. CDR3s include the opening cysteine and the closing phenylalanine or tryptophan.

TRBJ2-2,TRBV7-9,CASSPLSGELFF
TRBJ2-6,TRBV5-6,CASSLWSDSGANVLTF
TRBJ2-7,TRBV12-3/TRBV12-4,CASSSWGAEEQYF
TRBJ2-1,TRBV2,CASQLGVRINEQFF
TRBJ1-1,TRBV7-3,CASSLLSGPYEAFF
TRBJ2-7,TRBV5-6,CASSWTPAVSFYEQYF
TRBJ2-5,TRBV18,CASSVTSGDQETQYF
TRBJ2-5,TRBV6-2/TRBV6-3,CAVRPGESETQYF
TRBJ2-7,TRBV7-6,CASSHTGAYEQYF
TRBJ1-1,TRBV7-9,CASSLGGQGRTEAFF
TRBJ2-5,TRBV6-5,CASSFPRLGSVQETQYF
TRBJ2-1,TRBV6-2/TRBV6-3,CASSKTGVRNEQFF
TRBJ1-1,TRBV13,CASSQSTEAFF
TRBJ2-7,TRBV19,CASSISYQGSYEQYF
TRBJ2-1,TRBV14,CASSQGGGFYNEQFF
TRBJ2-1,TRBV29-1,CSVQTSGSYNEQFF
TRBJ2-3,TRBV7-2,CARSLFSGGTDTQYF
TRBJ2-7,TRBV5-1,CASSLAGLAGRTYEQYF
TRBJ2-5,TRBV29-1,CSAKREWSETQYF
TRBJ2-7,TRBV28,CASSTGEIGGYEQYF
TRBJ2-3,TRBV7-2,CASSLSGGGKYF
TRBJ2-5,TRBV10-3,CGTRGRGGNQETQYF
TRBJ1-2,TRBV29-1,CSVNWDGGYGYTF
TRBJ2-4,TRBV27,CASSLSLVGVDKNIQYF
TRBJ2-3,TRBV11-2,CASSHLQGLARVPTQYF
NA,TRBV29-1,CSVVPGANEQFF
TRBJ2-1,TRBV29-1,CSVDGQIFYNEQFF
TRBJ2-7,TRBV11-1,CASSPDRGHYEQYF
TRBJ2-7,TRBV27,CASSLAGQGYNEQYF
TRBJ2-1,TRBV5-1,CASSLEGINEQFF
TRBJ2-7,TRBV12-3/TRBV12-4,CASMDRGSYEQYF
TRBJ2-2,TRBV14,CASSQFAGAKGANTGELFF
NA,TRBV7-2,CASSLDRGIYEQYF
TRBJ1-1,TRBV28,CASSWDTEAFF
TRBJ2-3,TRBV29-1,CSARPGQGSTDTQYF
TRBJ2-3,TRBV27,CASSLSVGITQYF
TRBJ2-7,TRBV4-3,CASSQDSGWYEQYF
TRBJ1-1,TRBV7-2,CASSLVGQLAFF
TRBJ2-7,TRBV20-1,CSATQGQGEQYF
TRBJ2-1,TRBV6-6,CASSLPQLAGGNEQFF
NA,TRBV18,CASSAGAEGGEQFF
TRBJ2-2,TRBV2,CASSGQGGITGELFF